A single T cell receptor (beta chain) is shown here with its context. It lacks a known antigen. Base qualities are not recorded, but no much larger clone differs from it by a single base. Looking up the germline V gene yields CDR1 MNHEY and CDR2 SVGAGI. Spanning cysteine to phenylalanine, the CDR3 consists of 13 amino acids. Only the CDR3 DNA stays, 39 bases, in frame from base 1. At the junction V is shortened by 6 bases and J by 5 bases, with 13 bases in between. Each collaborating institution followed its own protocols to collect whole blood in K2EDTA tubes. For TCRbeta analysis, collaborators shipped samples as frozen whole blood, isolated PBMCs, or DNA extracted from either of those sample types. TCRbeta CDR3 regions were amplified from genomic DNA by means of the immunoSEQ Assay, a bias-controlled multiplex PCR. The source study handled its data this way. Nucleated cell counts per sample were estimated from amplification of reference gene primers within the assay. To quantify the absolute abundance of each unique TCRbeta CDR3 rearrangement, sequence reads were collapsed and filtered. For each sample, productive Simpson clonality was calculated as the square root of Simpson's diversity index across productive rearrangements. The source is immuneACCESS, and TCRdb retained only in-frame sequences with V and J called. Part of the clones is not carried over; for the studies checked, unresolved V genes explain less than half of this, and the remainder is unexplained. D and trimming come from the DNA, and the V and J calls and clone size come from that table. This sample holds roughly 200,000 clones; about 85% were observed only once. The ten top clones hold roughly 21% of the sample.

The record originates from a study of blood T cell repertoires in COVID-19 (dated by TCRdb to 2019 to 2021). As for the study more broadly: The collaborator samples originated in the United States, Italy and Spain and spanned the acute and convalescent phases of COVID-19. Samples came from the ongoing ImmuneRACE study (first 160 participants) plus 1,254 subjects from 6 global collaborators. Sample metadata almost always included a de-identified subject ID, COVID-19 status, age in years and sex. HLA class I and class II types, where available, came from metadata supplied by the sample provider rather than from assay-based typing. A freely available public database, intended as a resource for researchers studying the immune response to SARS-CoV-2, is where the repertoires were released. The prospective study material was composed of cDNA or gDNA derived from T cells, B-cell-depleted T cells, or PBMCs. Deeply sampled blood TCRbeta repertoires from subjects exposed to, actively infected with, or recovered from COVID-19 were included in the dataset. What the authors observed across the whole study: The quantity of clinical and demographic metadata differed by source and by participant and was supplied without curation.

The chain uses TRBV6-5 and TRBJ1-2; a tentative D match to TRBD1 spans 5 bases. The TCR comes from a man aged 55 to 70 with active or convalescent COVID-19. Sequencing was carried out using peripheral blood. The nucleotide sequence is TGTGCCAGCAGACCCTCAGGGATTTATGGCTACACCTTC. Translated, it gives CASRPSGIYGYTF.